The entry below describes one T cell receptor beta chain. The antigen remains undetermined. In the authors' workflow: Variation in CDR3 across clinicopathological groups served as the basis for constructing a distant-metastasis classifier in papillary thyroid cancer. TCRdb re-analyzed the PCR reads through MiXCR. V and J calls and clone size were set by TCRdb, not the authors. Of tens of thousands of clones listed, around 28% were seen once; the top ten hold 5.4%. The CDR3 length is 19 residues. V shed 5 bases and J shed 4 bases, with 27 bases lying between them. CDR1 SGHAT and CDR2 FQNNGV come from the germline V gene. These data come from a study of metastatic and nonmetastatic thyroid tumors. Study at large: Malignant and benign thyroid patients had repertoires compared in peripheral blood and tumor or nodule tissue.

Study results and caveats: For both blood and tumor, malignant thyroid tumors reportedly showed significantly higher TCR beta diversity than benign nodules did.

Thyroid surgery was performed in patients who had received no treatment beforehand. The TCR comes from a female donor with papillary thyroid cancer or a benign thyroid nodule (not recorded which). Some clones in this sample may be carry-over from other donors' samples. Material for sequencing was tumor tissue. The J gene is TRBJ2-4, the V gene TRBV11-2; perhaps TRBD2 as D (5 bases). CDR3 protein: CASSPRLLFWVRDKNIQYF. CDR3 DNA sequence: TGTGCCAGCAGCCCCCGTTTACTCTTTTGGGTGAGGGATAAAAACATTCAGTACTTC.